The 28 T cell receptor beta chains reported below all come from one sample, sequenced in a study of T-cell memory formation after mild COVID-19. TCRdb processed the 5' RACE reads anew with MiXCR; each CDR3 protein has one entry. This repertoire shows under 550,000 distinct CDR3 sequences, 18% found once; its top ten account for approximately 13%. Sequenced material: PBMCs or a T cell subset sorted from them (not recorded which). All receptors come from an adult woman who had mild COVID-19 (a few samples of this study predate the infection). Cell type and time point are not known.

In its sample, this clonotype was seen a few times. This chain links TRBV5-1 with TRBJ1-1, with TRBD1 identical over 7 bases. J lost 5 bases, V lost 5 bases, and 12 bases had no gene match. CDR3 length: 15 residues. Looked up from germline, CDR1 is SGHRS and CDR2 is YFSETQ. CDR3 nucleotides: TGCGCCAGCAGGGAAACAGGGACAGTCAGGACTGAAGCTTTCTTT. This sequence encodes CASRETGTVRTEAFF.

This CDR3 is CASSHLGQGAQPQHF. DNA of the CDR3: TGCGCCAGCAGCCATCTGGGACAGGGGGCTCAGCCCCAGCATTTT. V gene TRBV4-1 combines with J gene TRBJ1-5; 12 nucleotides agree with TRBD1. Germline CDR1 reads MGHRA; CDR2 reads YSYEKL. The CDR3 extends over 15 amino acids. The ends lost 3 bases at V and 6 bases at J; junction bases unmatched: 3.

CDR3 amino acids: CASSLEGNRLNEQYF. CDR3 in DNA: TGTGCCAGCAGCTTGGAGGGGAATAGACTGAACGAGCAGTACTTC. The chain uses TRBV5-4 and TRBJ2-7; a weak D match, TRBD1 (5 bases). The CDR3 covers 15 residues. V shed 0 bases and J shed 5 bases, with 15 bases lying between them. CDR1 and CDR2 from the germline V gene are SGHNT and YYREEE (reference sequence).

V usage is TRBV7-8 and J usage is TRBJ1-2; TRBD1 matches at 8 bases. This CDR3 region has 16 residues. V lost 5 bases and J lost 5; bases outside the gene matches: 13. Per germline, CDR1 SGHVS and CDR2 FQNEAQ. This CDR3 is CASSLDYGTGFYGYTF. CDR3 sequence (DNA): TGTGCCAGCAGCCTGGACTACGGGACAGGATTTTATGGCTACACCTTC.

The CDR3 bases are TGCAGTGCTAGAGATCCCACGGAGGTGGTCGAGCAGTACTTC. This codes for CSARDPTEVVEQYF. This chain joins TRBV20-1 and TRBJ2-7; maybe TRBD2 (5 bases). V lost 0 bases to trimming and J lost 6 bases, with 15 bases between them. The CDR3 consists of 14 residues. Germline values: CDR1 DFQATT, CDR2 SNEGSKA (reference sequence).

A few counts support this clonotype. V usage is TRBV24-1 and J usage is TRBJ1-5; D may be TRBD1 (5 bases). The CDR3 length is 15 residues. Germline CDR1 is KGHDR and CDR2 is SFDVKD. Trimming stripped 6 bases from V and 1 base from J, with 12 bases between. The CDR3 here is CATSPQGPSNQPQHF. The CDR3 DNA reads TGTGCCACCAGTCCCCAGGGCCCAAGCAATCAGCCCCAGCATTTT.

This rearrangement joins TRBV5-1 to TRBJ2-1; D gene uncertain. This CDR3 has 12 residues. Germline assignment: CDR1 SGHRS and CDR2 YFSETQ. V lost 0 bases to trimming and J lost 9 bases, with 7 bases between them. For the CDR3, the DNA is TGCGCCAGCAGCTTGGATTTGGTTGAGCAGTTCTTC. Translated, it gives CASSLDLVEQFF.

This clonotype was detected only a few times. V gene TRBV7-2 combines with J gene TRBJ2-5, with TRBD1 matching 10 bases. The CDR3 sequence is 14 residues long. The trim removed 4 bases at V and 5 bases at J, leaving 4 bases unmatched. The germline gives CDR1 SGHTA, CDR2 FQGNSA. The CDR3 bases are TGTGCCAGCAGCTCGGGACAGGGGATGGAGACCCAGTACTTC. Protein product: CASSSGQGMETQYF.

This clonotype occurred a few times. This chain uses TRBV21-1 with TRBJ2-5; TRBD1, the table's D call, lacks a check against the DNA. TRBV21-1 is recorded as a pseudogene. The CDR3 is made up of 13 amino acids. The CDR3 protein is CASLDLWGETQYF. The DNA for the CDR3 is TGTGCCAGTCTTGACTTATGGGGGGAGACCCAGTACTTC.

The V call is TRBV19, the J call TRBJ1-2, with 7 positions matching TRBD1. The V gene's germline CDR1 is LNHDA and CDR2 SQIVND (reference sequence). The CDR3 spans 14 residues. V lost 3 bases and J lost 2; bases outside the gene matches: 3. The CDR3 is CASSILQGNYGYTF. As DNA, the CDR3 is TGTGCCAGTAGTATTCTACAGGGGAACTATGGCTACACCTTC.

This clonotype came up many times. The chain joins TRBV19 to TRBJ2-2; D is unresolved. The V and J ends lost 5 bases and 3 bases respectively, with 16 bases between them. Germline lookup yields CDR1 LNHDA and CDR2 SQIVND (reference sequence). CDR3 size: 16 residues. The CDR3 is CASSVIGSEDTGELFF. In DNA, the CDR3 is TGTGCCAGTAGTGTCATCGGCAGCGAGGACACCGGGGAGCTGTTTTTT.

This clonotype has only a few counts. The genes are TRBV7-9 and TRBJ1-1, with D perhaps TRBD1 (5 bases). Germline V lookup: CDR1 SEHNR, CDR2 FQNEAQ (reference sequence). V lost 3 bases and J 5 bases, leaving 25 bases between the germline ends. This CDR3 contains 18 residues. DNA for the CDR3: TGTGCCAGCAGCTTGCAAACTCGACCTTGGGGGACGAGAACTGAAGCTTTCTTT. It translates to CASSLQTRPWGTRTEAFF.

The chain links TRBV30 to TRBJ1-5; D is undetermined. The V gene's germline CDR1 is GTSNPN and CDR2 SVGIG (reference sequence). With 0 bases removed from V and 0 bases from J, the gap between germline ends came to 6 bases. The CDR3 length is 14 residues. CDR3 sequence (DNA): TGTGCCTGGAGTGTGTGGGATAGCAATCAGCCCCAGCATTTT. Protein: CAWSVWDSNQPQHF.

This clonotype occurred a few times. The rearrangement uses TRBV7-9 and TRBJ1-5; 9 bases are shared with TRBD1. The length of the CDR3 is 12 residues. V gave up 3 bases and J gave up 11 bases; unmatched junction bases: 2. The germline gives CDR1 SEHNR, CDR2 FQNEAQ (reference sequence). The DNA of the CDR3 is TGTGCCAGCAGCTTCGGGACAGGGACCCAGCATTTT. Translated: CASSFGTGTQHF.

The CDR3 DNA reads TGTGCCAGCAGTCGACAGGGGGCAGGGACAGATACGCAGTATTTT. Translating gives CASSRQGAGTDTQYF. J is TRBJ2-3 and V is TRBV12-3 or TRBV12-4; TRBD1 aligns across 10 bases. Trimming removed 5 bases from V and 3 bases from J; junction bases left unmatched: 5. This CDR3 is 15 amino acids long.

A few counts support this clonotype. The genes are TRBV29-1 and TRBJ1-5; 9 bases are shared with TRBD1. There are 15 residues in the CDR3. V shed 4 bases, J shed 4 bases, and the junction held 8 bases outside the gene matches. CDR1 is SQVTM, CDR2 ANQGSEA, per germline. The CDR3 loop is CSVASTGGSNQPQHF. DNA for the CDR3: TGCAGCGTTGCTTCGACAGGGGGGAGTAATCAGCCCCAGCATTTT. The full variable domain, its missing parts supplied by reference TRBV29-1 and TRBJ1-5, is SAVISQKPSRDICQRGTSLTIQCQVDSQVTMMFWYRQQPGQSLTLIATANQGSEATYESGFVIDKFPISRPNLTFSTLTVSNMSPEDSSIYLCSVASTGGSNQPQHFGDGTRLSIL.

This clonotype showed up just a few times. The chain couples TRBV5-1 to TRBJ2-7, with 8 bases lining up with TRBD1. CDR3 length: 13 amino acids. From germline, CDR1 is SGHRS and CDR2 YFSETQ. With 0 bases clipped from V and 9 bases from J, the junction kept 5 bases outside the gene matches. CDR3 protein: CASSLDRTGMQYF. DNA of the CDR3: TGCGCCAGCAGCTTGGACCGGACAGGGATGCAGTACTTC. The whole variable domain, remainder taken from reference TRBV5-1 and TRBJ2-7, is KAGVTQTPRYLIKTRGQQVTLSCSPISGHRSVSWYQQTPGQGLQFLFEYFSETQRNKGNFPGRFSGRQFSNSRSEMNVSTLELGDSALYLCASSLDRTGMQYFGPGTRLTVT.

The chain has TRBV27 and TRBJ2-1; 11 bases fit TRBD2. The CDR3 contains 22 residues. Germline loops: CDR1 MNHEY, CDR2 SMNVEV (reference sequence). J was trimmed by 6 bases and V by 5 bases; bases with no gene match: 27. The chain's CDR3 is CASSKYPTGVSLTSGAFNEQFF. The DNA of the CDR3 is TGTGCCAGCAGTAAATATCCGACAGGGGTCTCCCTGACTAGCGGGGCCTTCAATGAGCAGTTCTTC.

This clonotype was counted between two and nine times. The chain combines TRBV12-3 or TRBV12-4 with TRBJ1-5; D gene uncertain. The V gene lost 2 bases and the J gene lost 0 bases, with 8 bases spanning the gap. CDR3 length: 15 amino acids. CDR3 sequence reads: CASSLNFNSNQPQHF. The CDR3 bases are TGTGCCAGCAGTTTAAATTTTAATAGCAATCAGCCCCAGCATTTT.

The V call is TRBV7-3, the J call TRBJ2-1; 14 nucleotides line up with TRBD2. CDR1 and CDR2 from the germline V gene are SGHTA and FQGTGA. Unmatched junction bases numbered 12, after V lost 5 bases and J lost 12 bases. The CDR3 runs 16 residues. CDR3 amino acids: CASSDQRGLAGEGQFF. CDR3 nucleotide sequence: TGTGCCAGCAGCGACCAGAGGGGACTAGCGGGAGAAGGGCAGTTCTTC.

The chain is built from TRBV7-2 and TRBJ1-1, with a tentative D call TRBD1 (6 bases). There are 16 residues in the CDR3. From germline, CDR1 is SGHTA and CDR2 FQGNSA. The V and J ends lost 5 bases and 4 bases respectively, with 20 bases between them. The CDR3 reads CASSPLLAGVTTEAFF. CDR3 nucleotides: TGTGCCAGCAGCCCCCTCTTGGCAGGGGTTACCACTGAAGCTTTCTTT.

The CDR3 DNA is TGTGCCAGCAGTTTTTGGACAGCTAACACAGATACGCAGTATTTT. Its translation is CASSFWTANTDTQYF. V and J are TRBV12-3 or TRBV12-4 and TRBJ2-3, with a possible D match to TRBD1 (6 bases). The CDR3 sequence is 15 residues long. The V end was cut by 3 bases, the J end by 2 bases, with 12 bases between.

The rearrangement links TRBV19 to TRBJ2-7; D is perhaps TRBD2 (5 bases). Trimming took off 3 bases at V and 7 bases at J, with 13 bases between the two ends. The CDR3 loop spans 13 amino acids. CDR1 is LNHDA, CDR2 SQIVND, per germline (reference sequence). The CDR3 sequence is CASSIGVAWEQYF. In DNA form, the CDR3 reads TGTGCCAGTAGTATCGGGGTAGCGTGGGAGCAGTACTTC.

The sample holds a few counts of this clonotype. V usage is TRBV20-1 and J usage is TRBJ1-1, with 7 bases aligning to TRBD1. J lost 0 bases, V lost 6 bases, and 4 bases had no gene match. The CDR3 spans 13 residues. Per the germline V gene, CDR1 is DFQATT and CDR2 is SNEGSKA (reference sequence). CDR3 nucleotide sequence: TGCAGTGCCAACAGGGGAATGAACACTGAAGCTTTCTTT. The encoded protein is CSANRGMNTEAFF.

The sample holds many counts of this clonotype. The rearrangement links TRBV20-1 to TRBJ1-1; perhaps TRBD1 as D (6 bases). Germline V gene data show CDR1 as DFQATT and CDR2 as SNEGSKA (reference sequence). The CDR3 is 14 residues long. V lost 0 bases to trimming and J lost 1 base, with 9 bases between them. The CDR3 nucleotides are TGCAGTGCTAGAGATCAACAGGGGAACACTGAAGCTTTCTTT. This translates into CSARDQQGNTEAFF.

This clonotype turned up a few times. The rearrangement joins TRBV20-1 to TRBJ2-7, with 9 nucleotides matching TRBD1. Germline assignment: CDR1 DFQATT and CDR2 SNEGSKA (reference sequence). This CDR3 comprises 15 residues. V lost 5 bases and J lost 2; bases outside the gene matches: 10. CDR3 in amino acids: CSAQSTGTGTYEQYF. The CDR3 DNA is TGCAGTGCTCAATCCACCGGGACAGGGACCTACGAGCAGTACTTC.

The V and J genes are TRBV5-5 and TRBJ2-2, with D perhaps assigned TRBD1 or TRBD2 (5 bases each). This CDR3 comprises 15 residues. The germline CDR1 and CDR2 sequences are SGHKS and YYEKEE (reference sequence). Trimming stripped 7 bases from V and 0 bases from J, with 13 bases between. CDR3: CASGRQTTNTGELFF. The CDR3 nucleotides are TGTGCCAGCGGGAGACAGACAACGAACACCGGGGAGCTGTTTTTT.

The sample holds a few counts of this clonotype. This chain joins TRBV18 and TRBJ1-2; weak D call: TRBD1 (6 bases). Looked up from germline, CDR1 is KGHSH and CDR2 is LQKENI. Between the trimmed V and J ends, which lost 3 bases and 4 bases, there was a span of 9 bases. The CDR3 extends over 13 amino acids. In DNA, the CDR3 is TGTGCCAGCTCACCCGACAGGACCTATGGCTACACCTTC. Translating it yields CASSPDRTYGYTF.